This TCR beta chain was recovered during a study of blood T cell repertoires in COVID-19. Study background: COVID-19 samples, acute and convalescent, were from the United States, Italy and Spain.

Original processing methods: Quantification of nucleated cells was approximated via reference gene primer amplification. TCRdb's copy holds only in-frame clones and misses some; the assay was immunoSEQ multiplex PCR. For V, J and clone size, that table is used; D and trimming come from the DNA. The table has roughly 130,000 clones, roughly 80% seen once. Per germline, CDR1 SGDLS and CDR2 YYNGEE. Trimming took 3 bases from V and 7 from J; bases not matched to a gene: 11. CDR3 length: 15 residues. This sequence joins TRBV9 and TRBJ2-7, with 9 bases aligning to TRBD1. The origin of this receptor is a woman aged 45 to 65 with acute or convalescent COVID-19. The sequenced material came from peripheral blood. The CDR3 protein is CASSAGTGPMGEQYF. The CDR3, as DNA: TGTGCCAGCAGCGCAGGGACAGGGCCTATGGGGGAGCAGTACTTC.